A selection of T cell receptor beta chains follows, all from one sample in a study of blood T cell repertoires in COVID-19. Profiled with immunoSEQ multiplex PCR; TCRdb holds only in-frame clones, not every one. This table holds roughly 26,000 clones, about 71% found once. Sequencing was done on a sample of peripheral blood. The receptors shown here come from a man aged 55 to 70 with active or convalescent COVID-19. CDR3s include the opening cysteine and the closing phenylalanine or tryptophan. Each record gives: V gene, J gene, D gene, CDR3 protein. A D gene is named only where the DNA matches it firmly.

>TRBV30|TRBJ1-5|NA
CAWDRSNQPQHF
>TRBV5-1|TRBJ1-4|TRBD1
CASSQRQGATNEKLFF
>TRBV6-5|TRBJ1-2|NA
CASSPDIGYGYTF
>TRBV15|TRBJ2-7|NA
CATSTGMSPYEQYF
>TRBV18|TRBJ2-5|NA
CASSPPSQETQYF
>TRBV5-4|TRBJ2-7|NA
CASSPPNPARASYEQYF
>TRBV6-5|TRBJ2-7|TRBD1
CASRTGTGTSYEQYF
>TRBV4-1|TRBJ2-7|TRBD2
CASSPHSGRNSYEQYF
>TRBV5-1|TRBJ1-6|TRBD1
CASSQGLTGGDSPLHF
>TRBV11-3|TRBJ2-2|NA
CASSPDTYTGELFF
>TRBV4-2|TRBJ1-5|NA
CASSQDGATSQPQHF
>TRBV29-1|TRBJ1-1|TRBD1
CSVRRQGTTEAFF
>TRBV6-4|TRBJ2-2|NA
CASSTDSANTGELFF
>TRBV27|TRBJ1-5|NA
CASHSLGQGNQPQHF
>TRBV29-1|TRBJ2-5|NA
CSVDGQFQETQYF
>TRBV18|TRBJ2-5|TRBD2
CASSPTGRAGGETQYF
>TRBV5-1|TRBJ1-5|NA
CASSLVGGDQPQHF
>TRBV30|TRBJ2-2|TRBD2
CAWKKAGGPGELFF
>TRBV7-8|TRBJ2-1|TRBD2
CASSLGLLAGAGDEQFF
>TRBV6-6|TRBJ1-1|TRBD1
CASRPNRDRIEAFF
>TRBV4-1|TRBJ1-4|TRBD1
CASSQPWQGAREKLFF
>TRBV19|TRBJ2-5|NA
CASSSQRGLETQYF
>TRBV29-1|TRBJ2-3|NA
CSVGNQGRKDTQYF
>TRBV5-6|TRBJ1-1|NA
CASSLSPGGTEAFF
>TRBV29-1|TRBJ1-1|NA
CSVDMAAAFF
>TRBV20-1|TRBJ2-3|TRBD2
CSASIFLAGVTDTQYF
>TRBV9|TRBJ2-2|TRBD1
CASSERDRKNTGELFF
>TRBV9|TRBJ1-2|TRBD1
CASSPSGQFSNYGYTF
>TRBV3-1/TRBV3-2|TRBJ2-3|TRBD2
CASSPTSGSGTDTQYF
>TRBV24-1|TRBJ2-3|TRBD2
CATGGGDTQYF
>TRBV4-1|TRBJ1-1|TRBD1
CASSQIQGMGTEAFF
>TRBV14|TRBJ2-1|TRBD2
CASSPITKGSGRLDEQFF
>TRBV5-1|TRBJ2-3|TRBD1
CASSPGTVSTDTQYF
>TRBV18|TRBJ2-4|TRBD2
CASSPGLAENIQYF
>TRBV7-6|TRBJ1-4|NA
CASSLRRQQVTNEKLFF
>TRBV19|TRBJ2-2|NA
CASSNIRQGGTGELFF
>TRBV15|TRBJ1-1|NA
CATSIEAAYTEAFF
>TRBV3-1/TRBV3-2|TRBJ1-3|NA
CASSPRTGNTIYF
>TRBV18|TRBJ1-3|TRBD1
CASSPTGDGNTIYF
>TRBV11-2|TRBJ1-2|NA
CASSLGQGFGYTF
>TRBV11-2|TRBJ2-1|NA
CASSLDLGSEQFF
>TRBV7-9|TRBJ1-1|NA
CASSPLRQRWEMNTEAFF
>TRBV5-6|TRBJ2-7|TRBD1
CASSLDQGASHGNEQYF
>TRBV5-6|TRBJ2-5|NA
CASSLPRSNSETQYF
>TRBV6-6|TRBJ1-3|NA
CASTLPGQFSGNTIYF